This is a list of T cell receptor beta chains from one sample in a study of blood T cell repertoires in COVID-19. TCRdb's table, derived via immunoSEQ multiplex PCR, lists solely in-frame clones and lacks some. The sample holds roughly 63,000 clones; 85% to 90% are singletons and the top ten take 2.5% to 3%. What was sequenced was peripheral blood. Receptors originate from a man in his fifties with acute or convalescent COVID-19. CDR3s include the opening cysteine and the closing phenylalanine or tryptophan. A D gene is named only where the DNA matches it firmly. A row's size may be missing; if present it is once, few, many or a size class.

>TRBV5-4|NA|TRBD1|TRBJ2-5
CASSLDRGRETQYF
TGTGCCAGCAGCTTAGACAGGGGGCGAGAGACCCAGTACTTC
>TRBV28|NA|NA|TRBJ2-1
CASSAYNEQFF
TGTGCCAGCTCTGCCTACAATGAGCAGTTCTTC
>TRBV11-3|NA|TRBD2|TRBJ2-1
CASSSAGGSWNEQFF
TGTGCCAGCAGCTCAGCGGGAGGTTCGTGGAATGAGCAGTTCTTC
>TRBV19|NA|NA|TRBJ1-2
CASSRDRLYGYTF
TGTGCCAGTAGTCGAGACAGACTCTATGGCTACACCTTC
>TRBV9|NA|NA|TRBJ1-1
CASSVASEGSRTEAFF
TGTGCCAGCAGCGTAGCTTCCGAGGGCTCGCGGACTGAAGCTTTCTTT
>TRBV5-1|NA|NA|TRBJ2-6
CASSWSRVSSGANVLTF
TGCGCCAGCAGCTGGAGCAGGGTCTCCTCTGGGGCCAACGTCCTGACTTTC
>TRBV19|NA|TRBD2|TRBJ2-7
CASSIDAPGLAGLYEQYF
TGTGCCAGTAGTATAGACGCTCCGGGACTAGCGGGACTCTACGAGCAGTACTTC
>TRBV6-5|NA|NA|TRBJ2-1
CASSTGHYNEQFF
TGTGCCAGCAGTACCGGACACTACAATGAGCAGTTCTTC
>TRBV6-5|NA|NA|TRBJ2-1
CASSLRGISYNEQFF
TGTGCCAGTAGTCTGAGGGGGATCTCCTACAATGAGCAGTTCTTC
>TRBV6-2/TRBV6-3|once|TRBD1|TRBJ2-7
CASSYSGQSYEQYF
TGTGCCAGCAGTTACTCGGGACAGTCCTACGAGCAGTACTTC
>TRBV18|NA|TRBD1|TRBJ1-4
CASSLQGTRTSEKLFF
TGTGCCAGCTCACTACAGGGGACGCGAACTAGTGAAAAACTGTTTTTT
>TRBV28|once|NA|TRBJ1-2
CASSLGTGRRGYGYTF
TGTGCCAGCAGTTTAGGAACAGGTCGAAGGGGTTATGGCTACACCTTC
>TRBV28|NA|NA|TRBJ2-3
CASSPSDTDTQYF
TGTGCCAGCAGCCCTAGCGACACAGATACGCAGTATTTT
>TRBV5-1|NA|TRBD2|TRBJ2-5
CASSPGSGIPGETQYF
TGCGCCAGCAGCCCCGGCAGCGGGATCCCTGGGGAGACCCAGTACTTC
>TRBV18|once|TRBD1|TRBJ1-4
CASSRGTAEKLFF
TGTGCCAGCTCACGAGGGACAGCTGAAAAACTGTTTTTT
>TRBV6-6|few|NA|TRBJ1-1
CASSLSLGTKNTEAFF
TGTGCCAGCAGCCTAAGCTTGGGGACAAAGAACACTGAAGCTTTCTTT
>TRBV7-2|once|TRBD2|TRBJ2-1
CASGRGGSGNEQFF
TGTGCCAGCGGACGGGGCGGGAGTGGTAATGAGCAGTTCTTC
>TRBV4-1|NA|TRBD1|TRBJ2-7
CASSQPGQGHGEQYF
TGCGCCAGCAGCCAACCGGGACAGGGGCACGGCGAGCAGTACTTC
>TRBV7-2|NA|NA|TRBJ1-2
CASSLTTSNYGYTF
TGTGCCAGCAGCTTAACCACCAGTAACTATGGCTACACCTTC
>TRBV28|NA|TRBD1|TRBJ1-5
CASTPGQGAWQPQHF
TGTGCCAGCACCCCGGGACAGGGGGCTTGGCAGCCCCAGCATTTT
>TRBV10-3|few|NA|TRBJ2-3
CAISRSTDTQYF
TGTGCCATCAGCAGGAGCACAGATACGCAGTATTTT
>TRBV5-1|NA|NA|TRBJ1-1
CASRGVANTEAFF
TGCGCCAGCAGAGGAGTAGCTAACACTGAAGCTTTCTTT
>TRBV5-5|NA|TRBD2|TRBJ2-1
CASSTSSGRALDEQFF
TGTGCCAGCAGCACTTCCAGCGGGAGGGCATTGGATGAGCAGTTCTTC
>TRBV27|NA|TRBD2|TRBJ2-1
CASSPSGLAGAQFF
TGTGCCAGCAGTCCGTCGGGACTAGCGGGAGCTCAGTTCTTC
>TRBV4-1|once|NA|TRBJ1-5
CASSHSLRELNQPQHF
TGCGCCAGCAGCCATAGCCTCCGGGAGCTCAATCAGCCCCAGCATTTT
>TRBV2|NA|NA|TRBJ1-4
CASSVSFWEKLFF
TGTGCCAGCAGTGTGAGTTTTTGGGAAAAACTGTTTTTT
>TRBV10-1|NA|TRBD2|TRBJ2-7
CASSLPTSGHEQYF
TGCGCCAGCAGCCTCCCCACTAGCGGCCACGAGCAGTACTTC
>TRBV7-7|once|TRBD1|TRBJ1-4
CASSFGPGGGEKLFF
TGTGCTAGCAGCTTTGGACCAGGGGGAGGAGAAAAACTGTTTTTT
>TRBV4-3|NA|TRBD2|TRBJ2-2
CASSQVSGRANTGELFF
TGCGCCAGCAGCCAAGTTAGCGGGAGAGCGAACACCGGGGAGCTGTTTTTT
>TRBV28|NA|NA|TRBJ1-4
CASSPPSTGSVNEKLFF
TGTGCCAGCAGTCCCCCCTCCACAGGGAGTGTTAATGAAAAACTGTTTTTT
>TRBV28|NA|TRBD1|TRBJ1-6
CASKTGTARGAHF
TGTGCCAGCAAGACCGGGACAGCTAGAGGGGCCCACTTT
>TRBV7-2|NA|NA|TRBJ1-1
CASSLALGQFSAFF
TGTGCCAGCAGCCTCGCACTCGGACAGTTTTCAGCTTTCTTT
>TRBV5-4|NA|TRBD1|TRBJ1-6
CASSSGTDKLSPLHF
TGTGCCAGCAGCTCAGGGACAGACAAGCTTTCACCCCTCCACTTT
>TRBV11-3|NA|NA|TRBJ2-5
CASSLAGLETQYF
TGTGCCAGCAGCTTAGCAGGGTTAGAGACCCAGTACTTC
>TRBV6-5|NA|NA|TRBJ2-1
CASSPGLEQFF
TGTGCCAGCAGTCCGGGTCTTGAGCAGTTCTTC
>TRBV19|once|NA|TRBJ1-3
CASSILGAVGSGNTIYF
TGTGCCAGTAGTATTTTAGGGGCAGTCGGCTCTGGAAACACCATATATTTT
>TRBV28|NA|TRBD1|TRBJ2-7
CASSLISDRGDYEQYF
TGTGCCAGCAGTTTAATCTCCGACAGGGGTGACTACGAGCAGTACTTC
>TRBV19|NA|NA|TRBJ1-1
CASKTGWNTEAFF
TGTGCCAGCAAAACAGGGTGGAACACTGAAGCTTTCTTT
>TRBV11-3|NA|TRBD2|TRBJ2-1
CASSLRTSKNYNEQFF
TGTGCCAGCAGCTTAAGGACTAGTAAGAATTACAATGAGCAGTTCTTC
>TRBV29-1|NA|TRBD2|TRBJ2-1
CSVEVSGIHNEQFF
TGCAGCGTTGAAGTTAGCGGGATACACAATGAGCAGTTCTTC
>TRBV3-1/TRBV3-2|medium-sized|NA|TRBJ1-6
CASSFRTGSSYNSPLHF
TGTGCCAGCAGCTTTAGAACCGGGAGCTCCTATAATTCACCCCTCCACTTT
>TRBV27|NA|NA|TRBJ2-1
CASSRDSALAEGQFF
TGTGCCAGCAGCCGGGACTCGGCTTTGGCGGAGGGGCAGTTCTTC
>TRBV30|few|NA|TRBJ1-2
CAAGDGAGYTF
TGTGCCGCAGGGGACGGGGCCGGCTACACCTTC
>TRBV14|NA|NA|TRBJ1-4
CASSQLNEKLFF
TGTGCCAGCAGCCAACTAAACGAAAAACTGTTTTTT
>TRBV30|once|NA|TRBJ1-2
CAWSMKLYGYTF
TGTGCCTGGAGTATGAAGCTCTATGGCTACACCTTC
>TRBV19|once|NA|TRBJ2-2
CASLPLGGWFDSGELFF
TGTGCCAGTCTCCCCCTTGGAGGGTGGTTCGACTCCGGGGAGCTGTTTTTT
>TRBV5-1|NA|NA|TRBJ2-7
CASSPGITYEQYF
TGCGCCAGCAGCCCCGGGATAACCTACGAGCAGTACTTC
>TRBV19|NA|TRBD1|TRBJ1-1
CASSDPRLLGQGRVTTEAFF
TGTGCCAGTAGCGACCCGAGACTCCTAGGACAGGGACGGGTTACCACTGAAGCTTTCTTT
>TRBV28|NA|NA|TRBJ1-6
CASSLGGWGSPLHF
TGTGCCAGCAGTTTAGGGGGGTGGGGTTCACCCCTCCACTTT
>TRBV19|NA|NA|TRBJ2-5
CASRRPGETQYF
TGTGCCAGTAGACGCCCGGGGGAGACCCAGTACTTC
>TRBV7-9|few|NA|TRBJ1-2
CASSFSIDGYTF
TGTGCCAGCAGCTTTTCGATAGATGGCTACACCTTC
>TRBV11-2|once|NA|TRBJ1-6
CASSLDHGGASPLHF
TGTGCCAGCAGCTTAGATCATGGTGGGGCATCACCCCTCCACTTT